What follows is one T cell receptor (beta chain) and its context. The sample is drawn from a study of cytomegalovirus exposure and HLA in healthy donors. Vbeta (60) and Jbeta (13) primers were used in the PCR. Measured with immunoSEQ multiplex PCR; TCRdb has only the in-frame clones, and not every one. Of just under 95,000 clones in the sample, approximately 80% were seen once. Sample: PBMCs. The clonotype originates from a human donor in good health.

The CDR3 DNA follows: TGTGCCAGCAGCTTACCACAGGGGGTGAACTATGGCTACACCTTC. Its translation is CASSLPQGVNYGYTF. The chain combines TRBV7-2 with TRBJ1-2; TRBD1 aligns across 8 bases. This CDR3 comprises 15 residues. The germline gives CDR1 SGHTA, CDR2 FQGNSA. Unmatched junction bases numbered 4, after V lost 2 bases and J lost 2 bases.